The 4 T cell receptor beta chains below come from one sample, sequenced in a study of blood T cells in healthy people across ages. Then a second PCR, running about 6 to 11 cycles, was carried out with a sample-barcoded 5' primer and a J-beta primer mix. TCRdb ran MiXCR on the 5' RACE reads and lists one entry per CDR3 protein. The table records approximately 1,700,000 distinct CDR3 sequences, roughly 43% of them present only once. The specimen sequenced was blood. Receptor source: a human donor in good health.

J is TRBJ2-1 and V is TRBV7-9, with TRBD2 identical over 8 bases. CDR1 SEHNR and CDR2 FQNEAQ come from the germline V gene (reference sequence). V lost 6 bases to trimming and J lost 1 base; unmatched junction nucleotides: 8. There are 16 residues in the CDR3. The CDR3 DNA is TGTGCCAGCAGACGATTCTCGGGGGGGTCCTACAATGAGCAGTTCTTC. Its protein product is CASRRFSGGSYNEQFF.

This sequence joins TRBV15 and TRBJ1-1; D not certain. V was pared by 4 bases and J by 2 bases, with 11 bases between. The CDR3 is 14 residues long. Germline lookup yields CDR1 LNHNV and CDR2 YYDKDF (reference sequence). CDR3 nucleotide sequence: TGTGCCACCAGCATTCGTAGGGCTAACACTGAAGCTTTCTTT. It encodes CATSIRRANTEAFF.

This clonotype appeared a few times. CDR3 region: CASSLVARVRTEAFF. CDR3 coding DNA: TGTGCCAGCAGTTTAGTAGCCAGGGTTCGCACTGAAGCTTTCTTT. V is TRBV12-3 or TRBV12-4 and J is TRBJ1-1; the D gene is possibly TRBD1 (5 bases). The CDR3 is 15 residues long. V was cut by 1 base and J by 4 bases, with 13 bases left in between.

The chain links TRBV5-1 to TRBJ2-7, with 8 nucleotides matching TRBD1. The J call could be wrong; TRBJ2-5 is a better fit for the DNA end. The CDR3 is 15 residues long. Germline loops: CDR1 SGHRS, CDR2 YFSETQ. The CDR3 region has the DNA TGCGCCAGCAGCTTCCCTCAGGGGGCAGGAGAGACCCAGTACTTC. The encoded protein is CASSFPQGAGETQYF.